The following is a TCR beta chain sequence with its context. No antigen is known for it. This entry is derived from a study of cytomegalovirus exposure and HLA in healthy donors. This PCR relied on a set of 60 Vbeta primers and 13 Jbeta primers. The repertoire was sequenced with immunoSEQ multiplex PCR; TCRdb's copy has only in-frame clones and lacks some. Of 150,000 or so clones in the sample, about 80% were seen once. J lost 6 bases, V lost 5 bases, and 11 bases had no gene match. Germline V gene sequence: CDR1 MDHEN, CDR2 SYDVKM. The CDR3 runs to 16 residues. Whole-study findings and limits: TCR association rates varied by HLA locus in a later analysis, with DRB1 highest and HLA-C lowest. Trimming of TCR beta V- and J-genes showed a link, identified in a later analysis, to a missense DCLRE1C variant. Prediction of most subjects' HLA-A and HLA-B alleles by TCR beta sequences was reportedly accurate. The classifier reportedly diagnosed cytomegalovirus status with high specificity and sensitivity.

The source of this sequence is a man aged 30 to 45 in good health and CMV-seropositive. Source material: PBMCs. The chain recombines TRBV28 with TRBJ2-1, with 9 nucleotides matching TRBD2. The CDR3 DNA reads TGTGCCAGCAGTAAAAGTCGCGGGAGGGGTAGCAATGAGCAGTTCTTC. Translation: CASSKSRGRGSNEQFF. Full variable domain (remainder filled in from reference TRBV28 and TRBJ2-1): DVKVTQSSRYLVKRTGEKVFLECVQDMDHENMFWYRQDPGLGLRLIYFSYDVKMKEKGDIPEGYSVSREKKERFSLILESASTNQTSMYLCASSKSRGRGSNEQFFGPGTRLTVL.